This T cell receptor beta chain was found in a study of T cells in Graves' hyperthyroidism and ophthalmopathy. Study-level findings and limits: Progression to ophthalmopathy was predicted a median of roughly seven months early.

Germline CDR1 and CDR2: MDHEN and SYDVKM. The V end lost 3 bases, the J end lost 8 bases, and 28 bases lay between the germline ends. CDR3 length equals 18 residues. Patients showing uncontrolled infection, other autoimmune disease, pregnancy or lactation were ineligible. This clonotype came up a few times. Its cognate antigen is unknown. Amplification of TCR beta CDR3 regions was performed using RNA transcripts as template. The TCR CDR3 was amplified in a first-round RT-PCR using the HTBI primer set. TCRdb reprocessed the multiplex PCR reads via MiXCR and lists one record per CDR3 protein. The sample shows about 570,000 distinct CDR3 sequences, roughly 46% of them seen only once.

The chain links TRBV28 to TRBJ1-1; no reliable D call. This receptor was taken from an adult woman with Graves' disease, either hyperthyroidism or ophthalmopathy (not recorded which). The sample consisted of peripheral blood or thyroid tissue (not recorded which). The CDR3 protein is CASSFVLRWRSTNPEAFF. CDR3 DNA sequence: TGTGCCAGCAGTTTTGTACTTCGTTGGCGGAGTACCAACCCCGAAGCTTTCTTT.